The T cell receptor (beta chain) described here comes from a study of identical twins. Study-level points and caveats: For out-of-frame beta sequences, excess twin sharing was weaker.

Healthy Caucasian donors formed the entire cohort. This clonotype has just a few counts. Its antigen is unidentified. CDR1 is MNHEY and CDR2 is SMNVEV in the germline V gene (reference sequence). The CDR3 is 17 residues long. J lost 5 bases, V lost 5 bases, and 15 bases had no gene match. After template switching added a universal primer site, the resulting cDNA carried unique molecular identifiers. Each CDR3 protein is one row after TCRdb ran MiXCR on the 5' RACE reads. The sample carries 1.5 million to 2 million distinct CDR3 sequences, around 29% recorded once. Sequenced sample: cord blood. The chain uses TRBV27 and TRBJ2-1; 7 positions match TRBD2. The sequence derives from a newborn girl in good health. The chain's CDR3 is CASSLLTTGGSNNEQFF. The CDR3 nucleotides are TGTGCCAGCAGTCTCCTCACTACGGGCGGGAGCAACAATGAGCAGTTCTTC.